The 21 T cell receptor beta chains in this list originate from one sample, sequenced in a study of blood T cell repertoires in COVID-19. Profiling relied on immunoSEQ multiplex PCR, and the TCRdb table lists in-frame clones only, not all of them. This repertoire shows about 170,000 clones, about 86% found once; its top ten account for about 3.5%. The sample taken for sequencing was PBMCs or T cells enriched from blood (not recorded which). These receptors originate from a woman in her forties or fifties in a cohort exposed to, infected with or recovered from COVID-19 (not recorded which).

The chain links TRBV28 to TRBJ1-1; weak D call: TRBD1 (5 bases). The CDR3 contains 12 residues. Germline V gives CDR1 MDHEN, CDR2 SYDVKM. With 10 bases removed from V and 11 bases from J, the gap between germline ends came to 20 bases. CDR3 region: CAISGRDLGAFF. The CDR3 region has the DNA TGTGCCATCAGCGGGAGGGACCTGGGCGCTTTCTTT.

A word on this clone: A read error may produce the germline difference seen at one junction end. The rearrangement joins TRBV30 to TRBJ1-2; D gene uncertain. In germline, CDR1 is GTSNPN, CDR2 SVGIG (reference sequence). CDR3 length: 11 amino acids. Here the CDR3 DNA reads TGTGCCTGGACCCGGGGTATTGGTTTTTCCTTC. It codes for CAWTRGIGFSF.

This clone appeared a single time. This chain joins TRBV7-2 and TRBJ1-2; 7 bases agree with TRBD1. In germline, CDR1 is SGHTA, CDR2 FQGNSA. The V gene end was trimmed by 5 bases and the J gene end by 2 bases; junction bases not matched to a gene: 8. The CDR3 sequence is 15 residues long. This chain's CDR3 is CASSDQIQGNYGYTF. CDR3 nucleotides: TGTGCCAGCAGCGACCAGATACAGGGGAACTATGGCTACACCTTC.

This clone was seen a few times. The J gene is TRBJ2-7, the V gene TRBV12-3 or TRBV12-4; TRBD1 aligns across 8 bases. V shed 6 bases, J shed 8 bases, and the junction held 6 bases outside the gene matches. The CDR3 covers 12 residues. The CDR3 coding sequence is TGTGCCAGCAGCCGGACAGGGTACCAGCAGTACTTC. Residues: CASSRTGYQQYF.

V and J are TRBV5-1 and TRBJ2-7; TRBD1 matches at 8 bases. CDR3 size: 14 residues. The trim removed 4 bases at V and 3 bases at J, leaving 6 bases unmatched. Germline V gene data show CDR1 as SGHRS and CDR2 as YFSETQ. CDR3: CASSSEDRVYEQYF. The CDR3 nucleotides are TGCGCCAGCAGCAGTGAGGACAGGGTCTACGAGCAGTACTTC.

CDR3 loop: CASSISPGQGNEQFF. CDR3 sequence (DNA): TGCGCCAGCAGCATCTCTCCGGGACAGGGTAATGAGCAGTTCTTC. This rearrangement joins TRBV5-1 to TRBJ2-1; 9 bases are shared with TRBD1. The CDR3 runs to 15 residues. The J segment lost 7 bases and the V segment lost 4 bases, leaving 9 bases of the junction unmatched. CDR1 is SGHRS, CDR2 YFSETQ, per germline. Based on the CDR3 plus reference TRBV5-1 and TRBJ2-1, the full variable domain is KAGVTQTPRYLIKTRGQQVTLSCSPISGHRSVSWYQQTPGQGLQFLFEYFSETQRNKGNFPGRFSGRQFSNSRSEMNVSTLELGDSALYLCASSISPGQGNEQFFGPGTRLTVL.

This chain links TRBV12-3 or TRBV12-4 with TRBJ1-1; TRBD1 might be the D (6 bases). There are 12 residues in the CDR3. Trimming removed 0 bases at V and 11 bases at J, with 10 bases between. The CDR3 DNA follows: TGTGCCAGCAGTTTAGCACGGGACAACGCTTTCTTT. Translation gives CASSLARDNAFF.

J is TRBJ2-3 and V is TRBV5-4, with 7 nucleotides matching TRBD2. With 4 bases clipped from V and 2 bases from J, the junction kept 13 bases outside the gene matches. The CDR3 sequence is 17 residues long. The germline V gene encodes CDR1 SGHNT and CDR2 YYREEE (reference sequence). CDR3 sequence reads: CASSNGGGRTLTDTQYF. The CDR3, as DNA: TGTGCCAGCAGCAATGGGGGGGGAAGGACTCTCACAGATACGCAGTATTTT.

The rearrangement uses TRBV2 and TRBJ1-1; the match to TRBD1 covers 7 bases. Germline V gene sequence: CDR1 SNHLY, CDR2 FYNNEI. This CDR3 is 13 amino acids long. With V trimmed by 7 bases and J by 4 bases, 6 bases remained unmatched. The CDR3 region has the DNA TGTGCCAGCACTCTAGACAGGGCCACTGAAGCTTTCTTT. This gives the protein CASTLDRATEAFF.

The chain carries TRBV27 and TRBJ2-1; maybe TRBD1 (9 bases). The V gene's germline CDR1 is MNHEY and CDR2 SMNVEV (reference sequence). CDR3 length: 19 amino acids. V dropped 4 bases and J dropped 7 bases, with 29 bases sitting between them. The DNA of the CDR3 is TGTGCCAGCAGTTGTTTGGACAGGGGTCAAGCGGGAGTGTATAATGAGCAGTTCTTC. It codes for CASSCLDRGQAGVYNEQFF.

This clone has only a few counts. The chain carries TRBV5-4 and TRBJ2-5, with D possibly being TRBD2 (6 bases). The CDR3 spans 14 residues. CDR1 and CDR2 from the germline V gene are SGHNT and YYREEE (reference sequence). Trimming stripped 5 bases from V and 1 base from J, with 12 bases between. CDR3 nucleotides: TGTGCCAGCAGGACTAACGGGGGCCAAGAGACCCAGTACTTC. Protein: CASRTNGGQETQYF.

The chain recombines TRBV27 with TRBJ2-1; 13 bases align to TRBD2. CDR1 and CDR2 from the germline V gene are MNHEY and SMNVEV (reference sequence). V lost 5 bases, J lost 9 bases, and 10 bases stayed unmatched. The CDR3 totals 16 residues. The CDR3 nucleotides read TGTGCCAGCAGTGCACCGGGACTAGCGGGAAGCGGTGAGCAGTTCTTC. Translation: CASSAPGLAGSGEQFF.

This rearrangement joins TRBV19 to TRBJ2-2; TRBD1 aligns across 8 bases. The CDR3 is 14 residues long. J was trimmed by 1 base and V by 6 bases; bases with no gene match: 1. Germline CDR1 is LNHDA and CDR2 is SQIVND (reference sequence). DNA of the CDR3: TGTGCCAGTAGCGGACAGGGGAACACCGGGGAGCTGTTTTTT. It translates to CASSGQGNTGELFF. The full variable domain, with the rest looked up from reference TRBV19 and TRBJ2-2, is DGGITQSPKYLFRKEGQNVTLSCEQNLNHDAMYWYRQDPGQGLRLIYYSQIVNDFQKGDIAEGYSVSREKKESFPLTVTSAQKNPTAFYLCASSGQGNTGELFFGEGSRLTVL.

The chain carries TRBV3-1 (or the pseudogene TRBV3-2) and TRBJ2-7; D possibly corresponds to TRBD1 (5 bases). V was cut by 3 bases and J by 2 bases, with 11 bases left in between. CDR1 is LGHDT and CDR2 is YNNKEL in the germline V gene (reference sequence). The CDR3 sequence is 14 residues long. CDR3: CASSQGHPAYEQYF. Here the CDR3 DNA reads TGTGCCAGCAGCCAGGGGCATCCCGCCTACGAGCAGTACTTC.

V usage is TRBV30 and J usage is TRBJ2-7; 9 bases are shared with TRBD1. The trim removed 5 bases at V and 6 bases at J, leaving 8 bases unmatched. The CDR3 is made up of 13 amino acids. Looked up from germline, CDR1 is GTSNPN and CDR2 is SVGIG (reference sequence). CDR3 residues: CAWSGQGGVEQYF. CDR3 coding DNA: TGTGCCTGGTCGGGACAGGGAGGGGTCGAGCAGTACTTC.

This rearrangement joins TRBV19 to TRBJ1-5; perhaps TRBD1 as D (6 bases). V gave up 7 bases and J gave up 1 base, with 11 bases separating them. Germline assignment: CDR1 LNHDA and CDR2 SQIVND (reference sequence). This CDR3 is built from 14 residues. CDR3: CASTPGGSNQPQHF. The CDR3 DNA follows: TGTGCCAGTACCCCGGGGGGCAGCAATCAGCCCCAGCATTTT.

The J gene is TRBJ2-3, the V gene TRBV5-1, with 9 bases that match TRBD1. The junction had 7 bases not matched to a gene; V was cut back by 2 bases and J by 6 bases. Germline-derived CDR1 and CDR2 are SGHRS and YFSETQ. The length of the CDR3 is 15 residues. In nucleotides, the CDR3 is TGCGCCAGCAGCTTAACGGGACAGGGCATGGATACGCAGTATTTT. Translated, it gives CASSLTGQGMDTQYF.

The chain links TRBV7-2 to TRBJ2-4; 8 bases match TRBD2. Germline trimming cut 5 bases from V and 6 bases from J; bases unmatched to any gene: 9. The CDR3 has 15 residues. The germline CDR1 and CDR2 sequences are SGHTA and FQGNSA. The chain's CDR3 is CASSTPGGGGNIQYF. DNA of the CDR3: TGTGCCAGCAGCACACCGGGGGGGGGCGGAAACATTCAGTACTTC.

Here the CDR3 reads CASSPGRGTGELFF. The CDR3 nucleotides are TGTGCCAGCAGCCCCGGCAGAGGCACCGGGGAGCTGTTTTTT. The chain employs TRBV14 and TRBJ2-2, with no clear D. CDR3 length equals 14 residues. V dropped 4 bases and J dropped 4 bases, with 10 bases sitting between them. Germline CDR1 is SGHDN and CDR2 is FVKESK.

The rearrangement uses TRBV7-9 and TRBJ2-1; D is possibly TRBD1 (5 bases). CDR1 is SEHNR, CDR2 FQNEAQ, per germline (reference sequence). The CDR3 totals 13 residues. Trimming cost V 5 bases and J 15 bases, with 20 bases left between them. CDR3: CASSQKAGARRFF. As DNA, the CDR3 is TGTGCCAGCAGCCAAAAGGCTGGGGCCCGACGGTTCTTC.

The CDR3 loop reads CASRTRQGEAFF. CDR3 nucleotide sequence: TGTGCCAGTAGGACCAGACAGGGAGAAGCTTTCTTT. The chain recombines TRBV19 with TRBJ1-1; 7 nucleotides align to TRBD1. This CDR3 is built from 12 residues. CDR1 is LNHDA and CDR2 is SQIVND in the germline V gene (reference sequence). Germline trimming cut 6 bases from V and 8 bases from J; bases unmatched to any gene: 6.